This T cell receptor beta chain was captured by sequencing in a study of Graves' ophthalmopathy and Graves' hyperthyroidism. Whole-study results and caveats: In predicting ophthalmopathy progression, the model reached about 69% sensitivity and around 72% specificity.

About this clonotype itself: Its antigen is unidentified.

The CDR3 has 13 residues. The germline V gene encodes CDR1 MDHEN and CDR2 SYDVKM. Trimming shortened V by 5 bases and J by 8 bases, and 15 bases separated the two germline ends. TCR beta CDR3 amplification used RNA transcripts. HTBI-primed RT-PCR formed the first round, and a multiplex PCR formed the second. TCRdb passed the multiplex PCR reads through MiXCR, listing each CDR3 protein once. The data show approximately 380,000 distinct CDR3 sequences, roughly 20% seen once. The sequencing sample was made of peripheral blood. The receptor was isolated from a woman between 18 and 29 years old with stable Graves' hyperthyroidism. V is TRBV28 and J is TRBJ1-2; tentatively, D is TRBD1 (6 bases). CDR3 protein: CASSVNRAGGYTF. The DNA of the CDR3 is TGTGCCAGCAGTGTTAACAGGGCTGGCGGCTACACCTTC.